This T cell receptor (beta chain) was recorded in a study of T cells after yellow fever vaccination. This clonotype was seen more than once but under ten times. A 5'RACE template-switching step, the method used to make TCR cDNA, added a universal primer site and UMIs. TCRdb called the 5' RACE reads again in MiXCR, with one record for every CDR3 protein. The sample has 150,000 to 200,000 distinct CDR3 sequences; approximately 9.9% are singletons. Trimming stripped 0 bases from V and 1 base from J, with 9 bases between. CDR3 length: 15 amino acids. CDR1 and CDR2 (germline): LNHNV, YYDKDF (reference sequence).

This chain uses TRBV15 with TRBJ1-1; tentatively, D is TRBD1 (5 bases). The source of this sequence is a man between 18 and 29 years old who received the YFV17D yellow fever vaccine. Sequencing was performed on CD8+ T cells sorted from PBMCs, taken 45 days after the yellow fever booster vaccination. CDR3 sequence reads: CATSRDRGRNTEAFF. The CDR3 bases are TGTGCCACCAGCAGAGATCGGGGGAGGAACACTGAAGCTTTCTTT.